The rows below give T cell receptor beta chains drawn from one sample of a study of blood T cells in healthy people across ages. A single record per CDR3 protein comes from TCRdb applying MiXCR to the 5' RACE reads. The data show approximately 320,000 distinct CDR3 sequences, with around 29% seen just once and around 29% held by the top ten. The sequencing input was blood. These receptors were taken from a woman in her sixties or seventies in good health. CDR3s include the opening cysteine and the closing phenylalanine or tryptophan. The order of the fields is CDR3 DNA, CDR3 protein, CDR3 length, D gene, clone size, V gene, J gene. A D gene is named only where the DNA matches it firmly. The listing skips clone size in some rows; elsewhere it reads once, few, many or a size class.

TGTGCCAGCAGCGGCCGTTCCTACGAGCAGTACTTC	CASSGRSYEQYF	12	-	-	TRBV9	TRBJ2-7
TGTGCCAGCAGCTTCGGAGGGGGCGCGGACACCGGGGAGCTGTTTTTT	CASSFGGGADTGELFF	16	-	-	TRBV11-2	TRBJ2-2
TGCAGTACTAGGGAGGCAGCCAACTATGGCTACACCTTC	CSTREAANYGYTF	13	-	few	TRBV20-1	TRBJ1-2
TGTGCCAGCAGTGCTACCGGGACTACCTACAATGAGCAGTTCTTC	CASSATGTTYNEQFF	15	TRBD2	-	TRBV2	TRBJ2-1
TGTGCCAGCAGTGAATTAACGGAGCAGTACTTC	CASSELTEQYF	11	-	few	TRBV6-1	TRBJ2-7
TGTGCCAGCAGTCCAGGGGGTAGCACAGATACGCAGTATTTT	CASSPGGSTDTQYF	14	TRBD1	many	TRBV28	TRBJ2-3
TGCAGCGTCCAGACAGGGAATGGGAAGCCCCAGCATTTT	CSVQTGNGKPQHF	13	TRBD1	few	TRBV29-1	TRBJ1-5
TGTGCCAGCAGGGGGGGTCAGGACTATGGCTACACCTTC	CASRGGQDYGYTF	13	-	-	TRBV5-6	TRBJ1-2
TGTGCCAGCAGCCAGTCCACCGGGACAGGGGGCCTCATTAGCTCCTACAATGAGCAGTTCTTC	CASSQSTGTGGLISSYNEQFF	21	TRBD1	-	TRBV12-3/TRBV12-4	TRBJ2-1
TGTGCCAGCAGCCGACAGTCCGGGACTGGGCTGAATGAGCAGTTCTTC	CASSRQSGTGLNEQFF	16	-	-	TRBV7-3	TRBJ2-1
TGTGCCAGCAGCGTAGGGGGGCAGGACCTTGAAAAACTGTTTTTT	CASSVGGQDLEKLFF	15	-	many	TRBV9	TRBJ1-4
TGCAGTGCTACAATGACTAGCGGGTACGAGCAGTACTTC	CSATMTSGYEQYF	13	TRBD2	-	TRBV20-1	TRBJ2-7
TGTGCCAGCAGGGAGAGGACTAGCGGAGAGCAGTTCTTC	CASRERTSGEQFF	13	TRBD2	many	TRBV2	TRBJ2-1
TGTGCCAGCAGCCCAAGACAGGGGTCGGGAGAAAAACTGTTTTTT	CASSPRQGSGEKLFF	15	TRBD1	many	TRBV9	TRBJ1-4
TGTGCCAGCAGCGCCCACACAGGGGGATACACTGAAGCTTTCTTT	CASSAHTGGYTEAFF	15	TRBD1	-	TRBV9	TRBJ1-1
TGTGCCAGCAGTGAAGGGGGCAGAGAGACCCAGTACTTC	CASSEGGRETQYF	13	-	few	TRBV25-1	TRBJ2-5
TGCAGCGTCCTCCCGTGGGGTTCTGGGGCCAACGTCCTGACTTTC	CSVLPWGSGANVLTF	15	-	-	TRBV29-1	TRBJ2-6
TGTGCCAGCAAAAAGGACAGTCTCAGCTCCTACAATGAGCAGTTCTTC	CASKKDSLSSYNEQFF	16	-	-	TRBV6-6	TRBJ2-1
TGTGCCAGCAGCTCCCTAGCGGGAGCCCTCTCCTACAATGAGCAGTTCTTC	CASSSLAGALSYNEQFF	17	TRBD2	-	TRBV7-6	TRBJ2-1
TGCAGTGCTCAACTCCACAGAGATACGCAGTATTTT	CSAQLHRDTQYF	12	-	many	TRBV20-1	TRBJ2-3
TGTGCCAGCAGCATACGGGGCCCCGCAGATACGCAGTATTTT	CASSIRGPADTQYF	14	-	once	TRBV11-2	TRBJ2-3
TGCAGTGGACTAGCGGAACAAGAGACCCAGTACTTC	CSGLAEQETQYF	12	TRBD2	few	TRBV20-1	TRBJ2-5
TGTGCCAGCAGTTTAAGGGGGGAAGCTTTCTTT	CASSLRGEAFF	11	-	many	TRBV12-3/TRBV12-4	TRBJ1-1
TGTGCCAGCAGTTTTATGGGACAGGGATATGGCTACACCTTC	CASSFMGQGYGYTF	14	TRBD1	-	TRBV28	TRBJ1-2
TGTGCCAGCAGCTTAGCACTAGCGGGAGAGATCACAGATACGCAGTATTTT	CASSLALAGEITDTQYF	17	TRBD2	few	TRBV7-9	TRBJ2-3
TGCAGTGCTTTCCGTAGACAGGGAAGCACCGGGGAGCTGTTTTTT	CSAFRRQGSTGELFF	15	TRBD1	-	TRBV20-1	TRBJ2-2
TGCAGCGTTGAAACGGTTCTAGCGTCAGTGAACACTGAAGCTTTCTTT	CSVETVLASVNTEAFF	16	-	-	TRBV29-1	TRBJ1-1
TGCGCCAGCAGCGCACTGACAGGACTGAACACTGAAGCTTTCTTT	CASSALTGLNTEAFF	15	-	-	TRBV5-1	TRBJ1-1
TGCAGTGCTAGAGAGAAGGGGGGCCCCTATGGCTACACCTTC	CSAREKGGPYGYTF	14	-	few	TRBV20-1	TRBJ1-2
TGTGCCAGCAGCGCGTCGCAGGGGATGATAGGAAAACTGTTTTTT	CASSASQGMIGKLFF	15	-	-	TRBV7-8	TRBJ1-4
TGTGCCAGCAGCCAAGAGAGTCGGACTCCACCCATAGCCAAAAACATTCAGTACTTC	CASSQESRTPPIAKNIQYF	19	-	-	TRBV3-1	TRBJ2-4
TGTGCCATCAGCGGGACAGGGGGTAACTATGGCTACACCTTC	CAISGTGGNYGYTF	14	TRBD1	-	TRBV10-3	TRBJ1-2
TGCGCCAGCAGCCAAGGGACAGGGGTGCCTGGGGCCAACGTCCTGACTTTC	CASSQGTGVPGANVLTF	17	TRBD1	-	TRBV4-3	TRBJ2-6
TGTGCCAGCAGCCAAGCCAGGGCCAAGACAGATACGCAGTATTTT	CASSQARAKTDTQYF	15	-	-	TRBV3-1	TRBJ2-3
TGCAGTGCTAGAGATGCATCAGGGGACCCGTACAACACTGAAGCTTTCTTT	CSARDASGDPYNTEAFF	17	-	-	TRBV20-1	TRBJ1-1
TGTGCCAGCAGCCCTAATTTACTCACTGAAGCTTTCTTT	CASSPNLLTEAFF	13	-	few	TRBV14	TRBJ1-1
TGTGCCAGCTCACCACCTGGGATAGATACGCAGTATTTT	CASSPPGIDTQYF	13	-	many	TRBV18	TRBJ2-3
TGCAGTGCTAGAGTAGTATCCTCCTACGAGCAGTACTTC	CSARVVSSYEQYF	13	-	few	TRBV20-1	TRBJ2-7
TGTGCCAGCAGCTCTCGGACTTCTAACCCCTACGAGCAGTACTTC	CASSSRTSNPYEQYF	15	-	-	TRBV7-8	TRBJ2-7
TGTGCCAGCAGTAAAGCGGGATCCGGGGGCTACAATGAGCAGTTCTTC	CASSKAGSGGYNEQFF	16	TRBD2	-	TRBV28	TRBJ2-1
TGTGCCAGCAGCCAAGCAGGGGCAAGGGAGCAGTACTTC	CASSQAGAREQYF	13	-	once	TRBV14	TRBJ2-7
TGCAGCGTTGCGCCGTCTGGGGCCAACGTCCTGACTTTC	CSVAPSGANVLTF	13	-	once	TRBV29-1	TRBJ2-6
TGTGCCAGCAGCCCCCAGGGGGGGAGTAGCCACAATGAGCAGTTCTTC	CASSPQGGSSHNEQFF	16	-	-	TRBV7-9	TRBJ2-1
TGTGCCAGCAGCGGGGTGGCCCAGAATGAGCAGTTCTTC	CASSGVAQNEQFF	13	-	-	TRBV5-6	TRBJ2-1
TGCAGTGCTAGCCGGGACGGACCTCGTGAGCAGTTCTTC	CSASRDGPREQFF	13	-	few	TRBV20-1	TRBJ2-1
TGTGCCAGCACCCCGGACAGGGGGCGGGGAAACTATGGCTACACCTTC	CASTPDRGRGNYGYTF	16	TRBD1	-	TRBV6-5	TRBJ1-2
TGTGCCAGCAAAGGGGGCAGCAACTACGAGCAGTACTTC	CASKGGSNYEQYF	13	TRBD1	few	TRBV28	TRBJ2-7